A single sample is the source of the 11 T cell receptor beta chains below, sequenced in a study of shared clonotypes between healthy human individuals. Sequencing used immunoSEQ multiplex PCR; TCRdb keeps in-frame clones, though not all of them. The sample holds 2.3 million or so clones; roughly 93% are singletons and the top ten take about 0.39%. The specimen sequenced was naive CD4+ T cells from PBMCs. As for subset: CD45RA+ positively selected. The receptors come from a man between 18 and 29 years old in good health. Some clones in this sample may be carry-over from other donors' samples.

The rearrangement links TRBV30 to TRBJ2-5; TRBD1 aligns across 7 bases. This CDR3 is built from 12 residues. Germline assignment: CDR1 GTSNPN and CDR2 SVGIG (reference sequence). V trimming: 7 bases; J trimming: 6 bases; junction bases outside the gene matches: 8. The CDR3 bases are TGTGCCTTCCTCCCACAGGGGAAGACCCAGTACTTC. This encodes CAFLPQGKTQYF. Drawing the rest from reference TRBV30 and TRBJ2-5, the complete variable domain is SQTIHQWPATLVQPVGSPLSLECTVEGTSNPNLYWYRQAAGRGLQLLFYSVGIGQISSEVPQNLSASRPQDRQFILSSKKLLLSDSGFYLCAFLPQGKTQYFGPGTRLLVL.

This chain joins TRBV4-1 and TRBJ2-1; the D gene is possibly TRBD2 (5 bases). CDR3 length: 17 residues. The germline CDR1 and CDR2 sequences are MGHRA and YSYEKL. V dropped 0 bases and J dropped 2 bases, with 14 bases sitting between them. CDR3 residues: CASSQDLASKPYNEQFF. In DNA, the CDR3 is TGCGCCAGCAGCCAAGATCTAGCTAGTAAACCCTACAATGAGCAGTTCTTC.

This clone was counted once. The chain uses TRBV14 and TRBJ2-7; D is possibly TRBD1 or TRBD2 (5 bases each). CDR3 length: 17 amino acids. The ends were cut back, 6 bases at V and 2 bases at J, with 23 bases in the middle. Germline V CDR1 and CDR2: SGHDN, FVKESK. CDR3 nucleotides: TGTGCCAGCAGTGACCGGCCACGGGACGGATTTACCTACGAGCAGTACTTC. Translation gives CASSDRPRDGFTYEQYF. Combining the CDR3 with reference TRBV14 and TRBJ2-7 gives the whole variable domain EAGVTQFPSHSVIEKGQTVTLRCDPISGHDNLYWYRRVMGKEIKFLLHFVKESKQDESGMPNNRFLAERTGGTYSTLKVQPAELEDSGVYFCASSDRPRDGFTYEQYFGPGTRLTVT.

This chain joins TRBV4-2 and TRBJ2-2, with 7 bases lining up with TRBD2. Trimming took 11 bases from V and 0 from J; bases not matched to a gene: 6. Germline V gives CDR1 LGHNA, CDR2 YNFKEQ. The CDR3 sequence is 14 residues long. In DNA form, the CDR3 reads TGTGCCGCCCGGACTAGTTCGAACACCGGGGAGCTGTTTTTT. Its translation: CAARTSSNTGELFF.

V gene TRBV20-1 combines with J gene TRBJ1-2; no definite D call. This CDR3 spans 11 amino acids. Trimming stripped 6 bases from V and 6 bases from J, with 11 bases between. CDR1 DFQATT and CDR2 SNEGSKA come from the germline V gene (reference sequence). CDR3 in DNA: TGCAGTGCAGAGAGGACCCATGGCTACACCTTC. Residues: CSAERTHGYTF.

This clone was seen only once. Within the sample, other DNA sequences also encode this same CDR3. The chain links TRBV5-6 to TRBJ2-7; 7 bases are shared with TRBD2. The trim removed 0 bases at V and 6 bases at J, leaving 6 bases unmatched. CDR1 SGHDT and CDR2 YYEEEE come from the germline V gene. The CDR3 runs 14 residues. The CDR3 spells CASSLGPGGPEQYF. Written as DNA, the CDR3 is TGTGCCAGCAGCTTGGGACCGGGAGGCCCCGAGCAGTACTTC.

The chain is built from TRBV29-1 and TRBJ1-1; D is undetermined. V was pared by 3 bases and J by 0 bases, with 8 bases between. CDR1 and CDR2 (germline): SQVTM, ANQGSEA. This CDR3 has 13 residues. The CDR3 here is CSVELRLNTEAFF. The CDR3 nucleotides read TGCAGCGTTGAGCTTAGGCTGAACACTGAAGCTTTCTTT.

The chain joins TRBV30 to TRBJ1-1; 8 bases line up with TRBD1. In germline, CDR1 is GTSNPN, CDR2 SVGIG (reference sequence). The V segment lost 1 base and the J segment 4 bases; nucleotides outside the gene matches: 5. The CDR3 is 14 residues long. The CDR3 is CAWSALRGLTEAFF. The DNA of the CDR3 is TGTGCCTGGAGTGCCCTCAGGGGGCTCACTGAAGCTTTCTTT. The full variable domain, in which reference TRBV30 and TRBJ1-1 provide the parts outside the CDR3, is SQTIHQWPATLVQPVGSPLSLECTVEGTSNPNLYWYRQAAGRGLQLLFYSVGIGQISSEVPQNLSASRPQDRQFILSSKKLLLSDSGFYLCAWSALRGLTEAFFGQGTRLTVV.

The chain employs TRBV9 and TRBJ2-1; 8 nucleotides align to TRBD2. The ends lost 0 bases at V and 9 bases at J; junction bases unmatched: 11. The CDR3 contains 16 residues. The V gene's germline CDR1 is SGDLS and CDR2 YYNGEE. As DNA, the CDR3 is TGTGCCAGCAGCGTAGCTCCAGCGGGAGTTTCGGGTGAGCAGTTCTTC. Its protein product is CASSVAPAGVSGEQFF.

The chain recombines TRBV28 with TRBJ2-7, with 9 bases that match TRBD1. The CDR3 consists of 15 residues. V lost 4 bases and J lost 4; bases outside the gene matches: 8. The germline V gene encodes CDR1 MDHEN and CDR2 SYDVKM. For the CDR3, the DNA is TGTGCCAGCAGTTCACAGGGGGCTGCAGGGTACGAGCAGTACTTC. This sequence encodes CASSSQGAAGYEQYF.

This sequence joins TRBV19 and TRBJ2-4, with 8 bases aligning to TRBD1. CDR3 length equals 16 residues. CDR1 LNHDA and CDR2 SQIVND come from the germline V gene (reference sequence). Trimming cost V 6 bases and J 0 bases; bases outside gene matches: 7. CDR3 nucleotides: TGTGCCAGTAGAAACAGGGGGTCCTTAGCCAAAAACATTCAGTACTTC. Protein sequence: CASRNRGSLAKNIQYF.